These T cell receptor beta chains were read from a single sample in a study of OX40 agonist ivuxolimab in advanced cancers. Repertoires were generated with immunoSEQ multiplex PCR, while TCRdb's copy carries only in-frame clones and drops some. The data contain 65,000 to 85,000 clones, 80% to 90% of them singletons. The sequenced sample was CD4+ or CD8+ T cells sorted from blood, obtained in a trial of the OX40 agonist ivuxolimab. The receptors originated from an adult with an advanced solid tumor such as melanoma, head and neck, liver or kidney cancer. Both conserved end residues are part of each CDR3. Fields, in order: clone size, V gene, D gene, J gene, CDR3 DNA, CDR3 protein. The D gene is left open where the match is weak. Only part of the rows carry a size: once, few, many, or a class if the clone is expanded.

.	TRBV5-1	TRBD1	TRBJ1-6	TGCGCCAGCAGCTCGGGACAGGGTAATTCACCCCTCCACTTT	CASSSGQGNSPLHF
.	TRBV5-4	.	TRBJ2-4	TGTGCCAGCAGCTTGGAGCCTTCTAGGAACATTCAGTACTTC	CASSLEPSRNIQYF
.	TRBV25-1	TRBD1	TRBJ2-5	TGTGCCAGCAATGGGGACAGGGGGAGGGAGACCCAGTACTTC	CASNGDRGRETQYF
.	TRBV2	TRBD2	TRBJ2-7	TGTGCCAGTAACCGGGGGGAAGCCTACGAGCAGTACTTC	CASNRGEAYEQYF
once	TRBV7-2	TRBD2	TRBJ2-5	TGTGCCAGCAGCTGGACTAGCGGAGAGACCCAGTACTTC	CASSWTSGETQYF
.	TRBV5-4	.	TRBJ1-2	TGTGCCAGCAGGGGTGGGGGAGCTAACTATGGCTACACCTTC	CASRGGGANYGYTF
.	TRBV7-3	.	TRBJ2-1	TGTGCCAGCAGCTTAGGGGCAGGGACCAATGAGCAGTTCTTC	CASSLGAGTNEQFF
.	TRBV11-3	.	TRBJ2-7	TGTGCCAGCAGCTTAGGACGGGGCGAGCAGTACTTC	CASSLGRGEQYF
.	TRBV28	.	TRBJ1-2	TGTGCCAGCAGCCTGACGGTTTCGGGCTACACCTTC	CASSLTVSGYTF
.	TRBV29-1	TRBD1	TRBJ2-1	TGCAGCATTGAGGGGACAGTCCCCAATGAGCAGTTCTTC	CSIEGTVPNEQFF
.	TRBV9	.	TRBJ1-1	TGTGCCGGCAGCGTAGAAGGTAGTTACACTGAAGCTTTCTTT	CAGSVEGSYTEAFF
.	TRBV15	.	TRBJ2-3	TGTGCCACCAGCAGAGACAGGTCGGGCACAGATACGCAGTATTTT	CATSRDRSGTDTQYF
.	TRBV6-5	.	TRBJ1-1	TGTGCCAGCAGTTACGATTTCGAGGCTTATAACACTGAAGCTTTCTTT	CASSYDFEAYNTEAFF
.	TRBV5-1	TRBD1	TRBJ2-5	TGCGCCAGCAGCCTGGACAGGGTGGGCATCGAGACCCAGTACTTC	CASSLDRVGIETQYF
.	TRBV11-3	.	TRBJ2-7	TGTGCCAGCAGCTTTGCGGAGGGGAACGAGCAGTACTTC	CASSFAEGNEQYF
once	TRBV11-3	.	TRBJ2-7	TGTGCCAGCAGCGACTCTCTGGGCAACGAGCAGTACTTC	CASSDSLGNEQYF
.	TRBV10-3	TRBD2	TRBJ2-1	TGTGCCATCAGTGGACTAGCGGGGGGCCTGAGCTCCTACAATGAGCAGTTCTTC	CAISGLAGGLSSYNEQFF
few	TRBV10-3	TRBD1	TRBJ1-1	TGTGCCATCAGGCCGAGGACAGGTGGCACTGAAGCTTTCTTT	CAIRPRTGGTEAFF
.	TRBV11-1	TRBD2	TRBJ2-4	TGTGCCAGCAGCCTACAGGGACTAGCGGAAAACATTCAGTACTTC	CASSLQGLAENIQYF
few	TRBV7-2	.	TRBJ2-5	TGTGCCAGCAGCTTAGCGGGTCGGGCGCGTATGCAGGAGACCCAGTACTTC	CASSLAGRARMQETQYF
.	TRBV30	.	TRBJ1-1	TGTGCCTGTTACACTGAGGGTCGGACTGAAGCTTTCTTT	CACYTEGRTEAFF
.	TRBV2	.	TRBJ1-1	TGTGCCAGCAGTGAAGAGCTGAACACTGAAGCTTTCTTT	CASSEELNTEAFF
few	TRBV4-2	TRBD1	TRBJ1-6	TGTGCCAGCAGCCAAGAGGACAGGGTGGTCAATTCACCCCTCCACTTT	CASSQEDRVVNSPLHF
.	TRBV4-1	TRBD2	TRBJ2-3	TGCGCCAGCAGCCAAGAAATAGCGGGTACAGATACGCAGTATTTT	CASSQEIAGTDTQYF
.	TRBV6-1	.	TRBJ1-1	TGTGCCAGCAGTATTGAGGGGGACACTGAAGCTTTCTTT	CASSIEGDTEAFF
.	TRBV21-1	.	TRBJ2-7	TGTGCCAGCAGCAAAGCGCGGCTACGGGCCGAGCAGTACTTC	CASSKARLRAEQYF
.	TRBV18	.	TRBJ2-1	TGTGCCAGCTCACCGCAAAAACAGAGTTGGAGTTGGAACAATGAGCAGTTCTTC	CASSPQKQSWSWNNEQFF
.	TRBV15	TRBD2	TRBJ2-3	TGTGCCACCAGCAGAGATCCCCATCTAGCGGGGATCACAGATACGCAGTATTTT	CATSRDPHLAGITDTQYF
.	TRBV6-1	.	TRBJ1-3	TGTGCCAGCAGTGAGTACTCTGGAAACACCATATATTTT	CASSEYSGNTIYF
.	TRBV7-2	.	TRBJ1-6	TGTGCCAGCAGCGGGCAGGGGAACTATAATTCACCCCTCCACTTT	CASSGQGNYNSPLHF
.	TRBV19	TRBD1	TRBJ2-2	TGTGCCAGTACCATTCCGGGACAGGGGGCCGGGGAGCTGTTTTTT	CASTIPGQGAGELFF
.	TRBV28	TRBD1	TRBJ1-5	TGTGCCAGCAGGCCAACAGGGGGCAATCAGCCCCAGCATTTT	CASRPTGGNQPQHF
once	TRBV5-6	TRBD1	TRBJ2-3	TGTGCCAGCTGGTTCGAGGGGGCCGGCACAGATACGCAGTATTTT	CASWFEGAGTDTQYF
.	TRBV5-6	TRBD1	TRBJ1-6	TGTGCCAGCAGCCCCGGGACAGGGCGAGTGAATTCACCCCTCCACTTT	CASSPGTGRVNSPLHF
.	TRBV30	.	TRBJ1-2	TGTGCCTTCGGAACTTATGGCTACACCTTC	CAFGTYGYTF
.	TRBV6-6	TRBD1	TRBJ1-5	TGTGCCAGCCGGACAGGGCCGGGCAATCAGCCCCAGCATTTT	CASRTGPGNQPQHF
.	TRBV19	.	TRBJ1-5	TGTGCCAGTAGTACTCCGACGGCCCAACGGCCCCAGCATTTT	CASSTPTAQRPQHF
.	TRBV5-4	.	TRBJ2-1	TGTGCCAGCAGCTTGGACGGGGTCCTACACCAGTTCTTC	CASSLDGVLHQFF
.	TRBV11-2	TRBD2	TRBJ2-7	TGTGCCAGCAGCTTAACCGCCGGGGCTAGCGGGGGCTCCTACGAGCAGTACTTC	CASSLTAGASGGSYEQYF
.	TRBV9	.	TRBJ1-1	TGTGCCAGCAGCGTAGCTTCCTCGGGGGACACTGAAGCTTTCTTT	CASSVASSGDTEAFF
.	TRBV5-1	.	TRBJ1-5	TGCGCCAGCAGCCTGGACGGAGATCAGCCCCAGCATTTT	CASSLDGDQPQHF
.	TRBV9	TRBD1	TRBJ2-3	TGTGCCAGCAGCGTTTACGGGACAGCTCTCTCTAGCACAGATACGCAGTATTTT	CASSVYGTALSSTDTQYF
.	TRBV28	.	TRBJ1-2	TGTGCCAGCAGTTTAAGACAGTCTAATGGCTACACCTTC	CASSLRQSNGYTF
.	TRBV28	.	TRBJ2-3	TGTGCCAGCTGCTTAGGGACAAACACAGATACGCAGTATTTT	CASCLGTNTDTQYF
once	TRBV10-1	.	TRBJ2-5	TGCGCCAGCAGCACGCCCGGAGGGGAGCAGTACTTC	CASSTPGGEQYF
.	TRBV27	TRBD1	TRBJ1-4	TGTGCCAGCAGTACCCGACAGGGGAAGGGGGAAAAACTGTTTTTT	CASSTRQGKGEKLFF
.	TRBV9	TRBD1	TRBJ2-7	TGTGCCAGCAGCGTAGCCCCGGACAGGATCAGGGAGCAGTACTTC	CASSVAPDRIREQYF
.	TRBV29-1	.	TRBJ2-7	TGCAGCGCCTCCAGGGGCGGAGGCTACGAGCAGTACTTC	CSASRGGGYEQYF
few	TRBV5-5	.	TRBJ1-5	TGTGCCAGCAGCCCATCCGTGGGGGCAATCCCACAGCCCCAGCATTTT	CASSPSVGAIPQPQHF
.	TRBV21-1	.	TRBJ2-7	TGTGCCCGCCCCGCATGTGGCCTAGCGGACTCCTACGAGCAGTACTTC	CARPACGLADSYEQYF
.	TRBV19	TRBD1	TRBJ1-5	TGTGCCAGTAACTTAGACAGGGGAAGCCAGCCCCAGCATTTT	CASNLDRGSQPQHF
.	TRBV6-5	.	TRBJ2-7	TGTGCCAGCAGCCCCCGGCAGAAACCCTACGAGCAGTACTTC	CASSPRQKPYEQYF
once	TRBV6-6	.	TRBJ1-6	TGTGCCAGCAGTTACGACCGGAGCAGGGCACCCCTCCACTTT	CASSYDRSRAPLHF
.	TRBV7-3	.	TRBJ1-6	TGTGCCAGCAGCTTAGGGACCCCTAATTCACCCCTCCACTTT	CASSLGTPNSPLHF
.	TRBV9	TRBD1	TRBJ2-5	TGTGCCAGCAGCGTAGGAGGGACAGGGAAAGAGACCCAGTACTTC	CASSVGGTGKETQYF
.	TRBV7-3	TRBD2	TRBJ2-2	TGTGCCAGCAGCTCCGGCAGCGGGAGCACCGGGGAGCTGTTTTTT	CASSSGSGSTGELFF
.	TRBV6-5	.	TRBJ1-1	TGTGCCAGCAGTATTGATATGGGGCCCACTGAAGCTTTCTTT	CASSIDMGPTEAFF
.	TRBV2	.	TRBJ1-3	TGTGCCAGCAGAGGAACTATCAACTCTGGAAACACCATATATTTT	CASRGTINSGNTIYF
.	TRBV30	.	TRBJ1-2	TGTGCCTGGAGTAAGGGTAGAAGCTATGGCTACACCTTC	CAWSKGRSYGYTF